Listed below are T cell receptor beta chains from one sample, sequenced in a study of T cell clones after liver transplantation. This table comes from immunoSEQ multiplex PCR, and its TCRdb copy is limited to in-frame clones, with some not included. This sample has about 47,000 clones, with about 86% found just once. The source was CD8+ T cells from blood, collected 12 months after liver transplant. The origin of the receptors is a human patient who received a liver transplant. Some T cells may have originated in the graft donor. The CDR3 runs from the conserved cysteine through the conserved F or W.

TRBJ2-7	TRBV7-3	CASSLTSLGQHEQYF
TRBJ2-7	TRBV9	CASSEGGIYEQYF
TRBJ2-3	TRBV28	CASSLAREGTDTQYF
TRBJ1-2	TRBV4-3	CASSQDEGADYGYTF
TRBJ2-2	TRBV28	CASSFWREGTGELFF
TRBJ2-7	TRBV27	CASSLRVSYEQYF
TRBJ1-1	TRBV16	CASNRGPEDEAFF
TRBJ2-7	TRBV10-3	CAISESGDGAYEQYF
TRBJ2-5	TRBV19	CASSWASGRGTQYF
TRBJ1-2	TRBV15	CATSPPLFQSTIYGYTF
TRBJ2-2	TRBV28	CASSFGLADTGELFF
TRBJ1-2	TRBV9	CASSVRGSYGYTF
TRBJ1-5	TRBV6-1	CASSGTGENQPQHF
TRBJ2-5	TRBV27	CASSFAEQETQYF
TRBJ2-3	TRBV4-1	CASSLAGGLDFADTQYF
TRBJ2-1	TRBV27	CASRPSYNEQFF
TRBJ1-4	TRBV28	CASSFVSVEGEKLFF
TRBJ2-1	TRBV7-2	CASSLVLAGWKNEQFF
TRBJ1-5	TRBV14	CASSQGIRQPQHF
.	TRBV5-1	CASSFSPSGYEQYF
TRBJ1-2	TRBV5-1	CASSLLPTGGDGYTF
TRBJ2-1	TRBV29-1	CSVDSGAIHNEQFF
TRBJ1-4	TRBV28	CASRTESAAANEKLFF
TRBJ1-2	TRBV6-6	CASSYSERDYGYTF
TRBJ2-1	TRBV27	CASSLLGGGSYNEQFF
TRBJ2-2	TRBV6-5	CASSYRFLTGELFF
TRBJ1-1	TRBV9	CASSVVGAAIEAFF
TRBJ2-7	TRBV29-1	CSVEVGQPYEQYF
TRBJ2-7	TRBV19	CASSSARRRDYEQYF
TRBJ2-1	TRBV19	CASSWTSGRSYNEQFF
TRBJ2-3	TRBV2	CASSDIQGIPDTQYF
TRBJ2-2	TRBV7-6	CASSLIKRDPGELFF
TRBJ2-7	TRBV27	CASSLGPGQGSREQYF
TRBJ1-4	TRBV10-2	CASSESQGSWGTNEKLFF
TRBJ1-2	TRBV5-6	CASSQTGVHGYTF
TRBJ2-2	TRBV5-1	CASSFGTSGAGELFF
TRBJ1-5	TRBV19	CASSIWGSSNQPQHF
TRBJ1-2	TRBV28	CASSRTGENYGYTF
TRBJ2-1	TRBV28	CASSSFPGQGVNEQFF
TRBJ2-3	TRBV27	CASSFYGSGTQYF
TRBJ2-4	TRBV2	CASKAGTGAPLAKNIQYF